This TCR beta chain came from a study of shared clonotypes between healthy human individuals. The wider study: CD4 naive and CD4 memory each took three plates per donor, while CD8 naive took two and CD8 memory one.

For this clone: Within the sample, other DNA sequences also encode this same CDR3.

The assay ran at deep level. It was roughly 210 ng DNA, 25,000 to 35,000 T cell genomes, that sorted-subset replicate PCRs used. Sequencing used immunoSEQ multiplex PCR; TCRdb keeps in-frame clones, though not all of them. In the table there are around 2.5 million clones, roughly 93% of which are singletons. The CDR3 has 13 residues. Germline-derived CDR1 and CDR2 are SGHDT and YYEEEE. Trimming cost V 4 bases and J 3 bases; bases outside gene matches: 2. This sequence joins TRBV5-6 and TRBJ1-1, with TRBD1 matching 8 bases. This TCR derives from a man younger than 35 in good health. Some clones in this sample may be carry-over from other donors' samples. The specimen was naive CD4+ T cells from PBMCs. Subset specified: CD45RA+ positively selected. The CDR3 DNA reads TGTGCCAGCAGCCCCAGGGGGCACACTGAAGCTTTCTTT. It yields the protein CASSPRGHTEAFF.